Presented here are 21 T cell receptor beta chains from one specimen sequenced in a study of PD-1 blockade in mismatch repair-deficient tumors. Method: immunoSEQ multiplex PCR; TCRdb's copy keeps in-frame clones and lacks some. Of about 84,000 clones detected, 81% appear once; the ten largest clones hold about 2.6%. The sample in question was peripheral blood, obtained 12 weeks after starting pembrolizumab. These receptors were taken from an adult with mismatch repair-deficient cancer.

The CDR3 DNA sequence: TGTGCCAGTGTCGACAGGGGGCAGTCCAAAAACATTCAGTACTTC. Translation gives CASVDRGQSKNIQYF. The chain employs TRBV19 and TRBJ2-4; 10 nucleotides align to TRBD1. The CDR3 runs 15 residues. Germline V lookup: CDR1 LNHDA, CDR2 SQIVND (reference sequence). Trimming at V came to 8 bases and at J to 2 bases, leaving 6 bases not matched to a gene.

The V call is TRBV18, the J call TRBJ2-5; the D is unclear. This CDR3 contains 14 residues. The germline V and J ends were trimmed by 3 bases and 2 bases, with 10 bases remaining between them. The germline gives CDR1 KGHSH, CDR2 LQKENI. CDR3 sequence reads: CASSPGREQETQYF. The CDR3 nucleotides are TGTGCCAGCTCACCTGGACGCGAGCAAGAGACCCAGTACTTC.

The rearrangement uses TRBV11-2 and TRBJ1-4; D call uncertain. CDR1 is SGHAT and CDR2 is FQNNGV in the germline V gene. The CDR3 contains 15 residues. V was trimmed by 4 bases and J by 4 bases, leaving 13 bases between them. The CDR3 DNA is TGTGCCAGCAGCTCCGCGGGGATAGGTAATGAAAAACTGTTTTTT. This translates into CASSSAGIGNEKLFF.

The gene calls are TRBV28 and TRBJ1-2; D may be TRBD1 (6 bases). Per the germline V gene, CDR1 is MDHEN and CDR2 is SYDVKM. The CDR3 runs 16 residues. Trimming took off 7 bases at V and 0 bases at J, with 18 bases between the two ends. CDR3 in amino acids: CASTIPSGGANYGYTF. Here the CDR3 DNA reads TGTGCCAGCACCATCCCCTCGGGGGGCGCTAACTATGGCTACACCTTC.

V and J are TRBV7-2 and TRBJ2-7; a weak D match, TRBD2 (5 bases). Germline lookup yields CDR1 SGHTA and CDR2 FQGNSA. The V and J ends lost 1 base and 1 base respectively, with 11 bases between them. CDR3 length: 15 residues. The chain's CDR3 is CASSLEADSSYEQYF. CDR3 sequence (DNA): TGTGCCAGCAGCTTAGAGGCGGACTCATCCTACGAGCAGTACTTC.

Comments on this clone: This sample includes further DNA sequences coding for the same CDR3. The CDR3 loop is CAWSVRDSLFSGANVLTF. Here the CDR3 DNA reads TGTGCCTGGAGTGTACGGGACAGTCTGTTCTCTGGGGCCAACGTCCTGACTTTC. This chain links TRBV30 with TRBJ2-6; TRBD1 agrees at 7 bases. The CDR3 contains 18 residues. Trimming removed 0 bases from V and 0 bases from J; junction bases left unmatched: 8. Germline CDR1 GTSNPN, CDR2 SVGIG (reference sequence).

The CDR3 bases are TGTGCCAGCAGTGAGGCGGGCCTCAGGGAGACCCAGTACTTC. Translating gives CASSEAGLRETQYF. The chain carries TRBV6-1 and TRBJ2-5; D perhaps matches TRBD2 (5 bases). Looked up from germline, CDR1 is MNHNS and CDR2 is SASEGT. CDR3 length: 14 residues. Trimming shortened V by 3 bases and J by 5 bases, and 13 bases separated the two germline ends.

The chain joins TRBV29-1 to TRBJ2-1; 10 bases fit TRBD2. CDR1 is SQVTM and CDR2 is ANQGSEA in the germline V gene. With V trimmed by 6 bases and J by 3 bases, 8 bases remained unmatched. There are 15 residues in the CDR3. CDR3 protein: CSVPLAGARYNEQFF. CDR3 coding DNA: TGCAGCGTACCCCTAGCGGGAGCCCGCTACAATGAGCAGTTCTTC.

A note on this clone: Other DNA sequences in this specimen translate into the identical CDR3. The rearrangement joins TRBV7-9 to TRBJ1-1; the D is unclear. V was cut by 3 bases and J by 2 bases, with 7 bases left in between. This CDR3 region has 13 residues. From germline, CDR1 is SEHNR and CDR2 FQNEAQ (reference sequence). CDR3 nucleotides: TGTGCCAGCAGCTTGGACGCCAACACTGAAGCTTTCTTT. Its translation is CASSLDANTEAFF.

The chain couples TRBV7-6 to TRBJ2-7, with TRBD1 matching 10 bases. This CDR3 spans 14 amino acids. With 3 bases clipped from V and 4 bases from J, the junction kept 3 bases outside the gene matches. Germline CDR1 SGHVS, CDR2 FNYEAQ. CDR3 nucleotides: TGTGCCAGCAGCTTCGACAGGGGGCTTTACGAGCAGTACTTC. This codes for CASSFDRGLYEQYF.

CDR3 residues: CASSVVPGTYEQYF. In nucleotides, the CDR3 is TGTGCCAGCAGCGTAGTTCCGGGGACCTACGAGCAGTACTTC. This chain connects TRBV9 to TRBJ2-7, with D possibly matching TRBD2 (5 bases). V lost 0 bases and J 2 bases, leaving 9 bases between the germline ends. In germline, CDR1 is SGDLS, CDR2 YYNGEE. The CDR3 has 14 amino acids.

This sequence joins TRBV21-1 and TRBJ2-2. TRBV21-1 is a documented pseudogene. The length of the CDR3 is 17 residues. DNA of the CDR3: TGTGCCAGCAGCACTCGATGCCGGGACGGGAACACCGGGGAGCTGTTTTTT. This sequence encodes CASSTRCRDGNTGELFF.

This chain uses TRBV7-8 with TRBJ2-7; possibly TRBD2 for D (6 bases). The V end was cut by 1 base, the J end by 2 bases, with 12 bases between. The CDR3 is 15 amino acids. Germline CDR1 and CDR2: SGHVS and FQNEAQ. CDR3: CASSLVGGNTYEQYF. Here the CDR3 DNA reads TGTGCCAGCAGCTTAGTAGGCGGGAACACCTACGAGCAGTACTTC. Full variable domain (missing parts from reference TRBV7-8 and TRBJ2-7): GAGVSQSPRYKVAKRGQDVALRCDPISGHVSLFWYQQALGQGPEFLTYFQNEAQLDKSGLPSDRFFAERPEGSVSTLKIQRTQQEDSAVYLCASSLVGGNTYEQYFGPGTRLTVT.

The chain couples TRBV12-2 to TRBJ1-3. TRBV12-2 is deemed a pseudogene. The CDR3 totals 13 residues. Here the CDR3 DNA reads TGTGCAAGTCGCCCCCGGCCTTATAGCACCATATATTTT. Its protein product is CASRPRPYSTIYF.

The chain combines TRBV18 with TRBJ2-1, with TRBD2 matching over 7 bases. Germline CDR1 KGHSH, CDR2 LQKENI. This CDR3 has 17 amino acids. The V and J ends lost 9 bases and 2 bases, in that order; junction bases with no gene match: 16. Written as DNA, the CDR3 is TGTGCCAGTCTGGGTACCCTGGCTAGCGGAACCTACAATGAGCAGTTCTTC. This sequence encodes CASLGTLASGTYNEQFF.

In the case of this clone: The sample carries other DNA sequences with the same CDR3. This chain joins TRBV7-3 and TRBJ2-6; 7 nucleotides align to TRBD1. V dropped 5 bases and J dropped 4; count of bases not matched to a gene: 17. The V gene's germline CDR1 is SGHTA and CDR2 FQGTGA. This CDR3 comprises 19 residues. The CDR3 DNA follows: TGTGCCAGCAGCAAAACCCATGGGACAGTCCTGTCGGGGGCCAACGTCCTGACTTTC. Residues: CASSKTHGTVLSGANVLTF.

Here the CDR3 DNA reads TGTGCCAGCAGTGATAGACCTCACACCGGGGAGCTGTTTTTT. Amino acid sequence: CASSDRPHTGELFF. This chain uses TRBV2 with TRBJ2-2; D is unresolved. This CDR3 has 14 residues. Germline CDR1 is SNHLY and CDR2 is FYNNEI. Trimming shortened V by 3 bases and J by 3 bases, and 8 bases separated the two germline ends.

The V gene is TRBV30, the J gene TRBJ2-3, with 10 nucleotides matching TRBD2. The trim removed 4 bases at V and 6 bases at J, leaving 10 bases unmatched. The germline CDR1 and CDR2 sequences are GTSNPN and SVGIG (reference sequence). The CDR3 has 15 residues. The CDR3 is CAWNQEAGGFDTQYF. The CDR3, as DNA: TGTGCCTGGAATCAGGAAGCGGGAGGGTTCGATACGCAGTATTTT.

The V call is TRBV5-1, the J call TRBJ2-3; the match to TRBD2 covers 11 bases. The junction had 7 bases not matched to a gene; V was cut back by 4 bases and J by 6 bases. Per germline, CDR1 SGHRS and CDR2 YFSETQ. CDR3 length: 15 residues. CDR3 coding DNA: TGCGCCAGCAGCCTAGCGGGAGGAATCGCTGATACGCAGTATTTT. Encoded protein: CASSLAGGIADTQYF.

Here the CDR3 DNA reads TGTGCCAGCAGCTTCTCCCAACTACTTAAGGGCACTGAAGCTTTCTTT. Translation: CASSFSQLLKGTEAFF. The V gene is TRBV13, the J gene TRBJ1-1, with unresolved D. Trimming cost V 3 bases and J 4 bases, with 18 bases left between them. The CDR3 is 16 amino acids. Germline CDR1 PRHDT, CDR2 FYEKMQ (reference sequence).

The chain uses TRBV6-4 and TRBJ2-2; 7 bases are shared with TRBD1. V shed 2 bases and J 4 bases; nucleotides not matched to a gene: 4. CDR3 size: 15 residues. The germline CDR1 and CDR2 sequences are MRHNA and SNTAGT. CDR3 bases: TGTGCCAGCAGTGACCCCGAGGGGGCCACCGGGGAGCTGTTTTTT. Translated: CASSDPEGATGELFF.